This T cell receptor (beta chain) is from a study of shared clonotypes between healthy human individuals. Study-level points and caveats: Across subsets, estimated richness was generally greater for naive than for memory populations. The generation probabilities recorded for non-shared clonotypes fell below those of clonotypes shared by all four donors.

Data came from immunoSEQ multiplex PCR; TCRdb stores just in-frame clones and leaves some out. The sample includes around 2.3 million clones, nearly 97% of them seen just once. The CDR3 loop spans 14 amino acids. Trimming stripped 4 bases from V and 1 base from J, with 12 bases between. Germline CDR1 is SGHRS and CDR2 is YFSETQ. As concerns this clone: Its target is unknown.

This sequence was found in a man in his late teens or twenties in good health. V usage is TRBV5-1 and J usage is TRBJ2-7, with no clear D. Material: naive CD4+ T cells sorted from blood. Subset: CD45RA+ positively selected. This CDR3 is CASSQDGWSYEQYF. The CDR3 DNA reads TGCGCCAGCAGCCAAGACGGGTGGTCCTACGAGCAGTACTTC.